This entry lists 29 T cell receptor beta chains sequenced from one sample in a study of blood T cell repertoires in COVID-19 (dated by TCRdb to about 2020). Libraries came from the immunoSEQ multiplex PCR assay. TCRdb holds this immuneACCESS table with in-frame rearrangements only. Some clones are missing; in checked studies, unresolved V genes explain under half, and the rest has no known cause. The sample data list approximately 440,000 clones, and 87% of these were observed just once. Clones ranked in the top ten supply 0.65% to 0.9% of the sample. Material: PBMCs or T cells enriched from blood (not recorded which). The receptors derive from a woman between 18 and 29 years old who had recovered from COVID-19.

The J gene is TRBJ2-2, the V gene TRBV6-5, with TRBD1 identical over 8 bases. Trimming cost V 8 bases and J 0 bases; bases outside gene matches: 2. Germline CDR1 MNHEY, CDR2 SVGAGI. This CDR3 is 14 amino acids long. This chain's CDR3 is CASGQGSNTGELFF. The CDR3 nucleotides are TGTGCCAGCGGACAGGGCTCGAACACCGGGGAGCTGTTTTTT.

The chain uses TRBV29-1 and TRBJ1-1, with D tentatively TRBD1 (5 bases). Germline assignment: CDR1 SQVTM and CDR2 ANQGSEA. The germline V and J ends were trimmed by 6 bases and 2 bases, with 16 bases remaining between them. CDR3 length equals 14 residues. CDR3 nucleotides: TGCAGCGTGAGTGTTCAAGGACAAAACACTGAAGCTTTCTTT. As protein: CSVSVQGQNTEAFF.

This chain joins TRBV9 and TRBJ2-2; 8 bases match TRBD2. The V and J ends lost 0 bases and 0 bases, in that order; junction bases with no gene match: 1. The CDR3 contains 16 residues. CDR1 is SGDLS and CDR2 is YYNGEE in the germline V gene. CDR3 in amino acids: CASSVGSGANTGELFF. The CDR3 coding sequence is TGTGCCAGCAGCGTAGGTAGCGGGGCGAACACCGGGGAGCTGTTTTTT.

This sequence joins TRBV19 and TRBJ1-2; weak D call: TRBD1 (6 bases). Germline loops: CDR1 LNHDA, CDR2 SQIVND (reference sequence). The CDR3 loop spans 15 amino acids. Trimming pared 4 bases from V and 8 bases from J, leaving 20 bases between. The CDR3 region has the DNA TGTGCCAGTAGTACCTCAATCCGGGACACTGTAGGCTACACCTTC. The encoded protein is CASSTSIRDTVGYTF.

The V call is TRBV5-6, the J call TRBJ1-2, with 9 bases lining up with TRBD1. Germline V CDR1 and CDR2: SGHDT, YYEEEE. Trimming took 4 bases from V and 5 from J; bases not matched to a gene: 6. The CDR3 is 14 amino acids. CDR3 sequence reads: CASSKPDRGYGYTF. CDR3 bases: TGTGCCAGCAGCAAGCCGGACAGGGGATATGGCTACACCTTC.

The CDR3 protein is CASSPRDRGADTQYF. In nucleotides, the CDR3 is TGTGCCAGCAGTCCCCGGGACAGGGGGGCAGATACGCAGTATTTT. V usage is TRBV2 and J usage is TRBJ2-3; 11 nucleotides line up with TRBD1. Trimming took 5 bases from V and 4 from J; bases not matched to a gene: 5. This CDR3 region has 15 residues. The V gene's germline CDR1 is SNHLY and CDR2 FYNNEI.

CDR3 sequence: CASSLVQGLGQPQHF. CDR3 DNA sequence: TGTGCCAGCAGCTTAGTTCAGGGACTCGGTCAGCCCCAGCATTTT. The chain couples TRBV7-2 to TRBJ1-5; D is possibly TRBD1 (5 bases). Trimming removed 1 base at V and 6 bases at J, with 13 bases between. CDR1 is SGHTA and CDR2 is FQGNSA in the germline V gene. The CDR3 runs to 15 residues.

V and J are TRBV5-6 and TRBJ1-1, with 8 bases lining up with TRBD1. The junction had 10 bases not matched to a gene; V was cut back by 0 bases and J by 3 bases. The CDR3 covers 17 residues. Germline lookup yields CDR1 SGHDT and CDR2 YYEEEE. The CDR3 region is CASSLETGVTGDTEAFF. CDR3 bases: TGTGCCAGCAGCTTGGAGACAGGGGTCACGGGTGACACTGAAGCTTTCTTT.

The chain employs TRBV4-2 and TRBJ2-3, with a possible D match to TRBD2 (5 bases). CDR1 and CDR2 from the germline V gene are LGHNA and YNFKEQ. The CDR3 totals 16 residues. V dropped 1 base and J dropped 1 base, with 12 bases sitting between them. This CDR3 is CASSQGLLAGTDTQYF. The CDR3 nucleotides read TGTGCCAGCAGCCAAGGTCTTCTAGCAGGCACAGATACGCAGTATTTT.

V gene TRBV7-6 combines with J gene TRBJ1-1; D is perhaps TRBD1 (6 bases). The CDR3 is 13 amino acids. Looked up from germline, CDR1 is SGHVS and CDR2 is FNYEAQ. Trimming removed 3 bases at V and 5 bases at J, with 10 bases between. CDR3 coding DNA: TGTGCCAGCAGCTTGGACAGTATGACTGAAGCTTTCTTT. It translates to CASSLDSMTEAFF.

This sequence joins TRBV7-9 and TRBJ2-5; 13 bases fit TRBD2. This CDR3 has 14 amino acids. CDR1 and CDR2 (germline): SEHNR, FQNEAQ (reference sequence). The V and J ends lost 4 bases and 5 bases, in that order; junction bases with no gene match: 1. In DNA, the CDR3 is TGTGCCAGCAGCTGGGGACTAGCGGGGGAGACCCAGTACTTC. Amino acid sequence: CASSWGLAGETQYF.

The genes are TRBV6-5 and TRBJ1-6, with D tentatively TRBD1 (5 bases). Germline V CDR1 and CDR2: MNHEY, SVGAGI. Trimming stripped 2 bases from V and 3 bases from J, with 8 bases between. This CDR3 is built from 15 residues. CDR3 region: CASSYRDFYNSPLHF. The CDR3 DNA reads TGTGCCAGCAGTTACCGGGACTTCTATAATTCACCCCTCCACTTT.

The gene calls are TRBV4-2 and TRBJ1-4; D unresolved. Germline-derived CDR1 and CDR2 are LGHNA and YNFKEQ. V lost 0 bases to trimming and J lost 8 bases, with 7 bases between them. This CDR3 spans 13 amino acids. In DNA, the CDR3 is TGTGCCAGCAGCCAAGAATCTCGGGAAAAACTGTTTTTT. Protein sequence: CASSQESREKLFF.

This sequence joins TRBV30 and TRBJ1-2, with TRBD1 as a possible D gene (6 bases). The CDR3 spans 13 residues. CDR1 is GTSNPN and CDR2 is SVGIG in the germline V gene (reference sequence). V lost 7 bases and J 0 bases, leaving 12 bases between the germline ends. This chain's CDR3 is CASQTGSNYGYTF. Here the CDR3 DNA reads TGTGCCTCTCAGACAGGCTCTAACTATGGCTACACCTTC.

The genes are TRBV5-5 and TRBJ1-5, with D perhaps TRBD1 (5 bases). Germline CDR1 SGHKS, CDR2 YYEKEE (reference sequence). CDR3 size: 14 residues. V lost 4 bases and J lost 5, with 13 bases in between. As DNA, the CDR3 is TGTGCCAGCAGCCCTGACAGTGTCGATCAGCCCCAGCATTTT. Translation gives CASSPDSVDQPQHF. The full variable domain, in which reference TRBV5-5 and TRBJ1-5 provide the parts outside the CDR3, is DAGVTQSPTHLIKTRGQQVTLRCSPISGHKSVSWYQQVLGQGPQFIFQYYEKEERGRGNFPDRFSARQFPNYSSELNVNALLLGDSALYLCASSPDSVDQPQHFGDGTRLSIL.

This rearrangement joins TRBV6-1 to TRBJ2-3, with 10 bases identical to TRBD2. The length of the CDR3 is 18 residues. Unmatched junction bases numbered 7, after V lost 1 base and J lost 0 bases. Germline lookup yields CDR1 MNHNS and CDR2 SASEGT. This chain's CDR3 is CASSEGTQRGGSTDTQYF. The CDR3 nucleotides read TGTGCCAGCAGTGAAGGAACGCAGCGGGGGGGGAGCACAGATACGCAGTATTTT.

The V gene is TRBV7-9, the J gene TRBJ1-1; TRBD1 matches at 9 bases. Germline V gene sequence: CDR1 SEHNR, CDR2 FQNEAQ (reference sequence). J gave up 3 bases and V 5 bases, and 4 bases lay outside the gene matches. CDR3 length equals 14 residues. The CDR3 nucleotides are TGTGCCAGCAGCACCCGACAGGGGGACACTGAAGCTTTCTTT. As protein: CASSTRQGDTEAFF.

The chain employs TRBV28 and TRBJ2-5; weak D call: TRBD2 (7 bases). Trimming took 7 bases from V and 4 from J, leaving 16 bases between them. CDR1 and CDR2 from the germline V gene are MDHEN and SYDVKM. The CDR3 covers 14 residues. CDR3 in amino acids: CASKGGGSSETQYF. CDR3 nucleotide sequence: TGTGCCAGCAAGGGAGGGGGTTCGTCAGAGACCCAGTACTTC.

The V gene is TRBV28, the J gene TRBJ2-1; 9 nucleotides line up with TRBD1. The length of the CDR3 is 14 residues. Germline trimming cut 3 bases from V and 8 bases from J; bases unmatched to any gene: 5. The V gene's germline CDR1 is MDHEN and CDR2 SYDVKM. This CDR3 reads CASSFGDRADEQFF. In DNA, the CDR3 is TGTGCCAGCAGTTTCGGGGACAGGGCCGATGAGCAGTTCTTC.

The chain has TRBV24-1 and TRBJ2-2; D perhaps matches TRBD1 (6 bases). Between the trimmed V and J ends, which lost 9 bases and 7 bases, there was a span of 17 bases. Germline values: CDR1 KGHDR, CDR2 SFDVKD. This CDR3 is 14 amino acids long. The DNA for the CDR3 is TGTGCCACCCAGTCCCGGGACACGGACGGGGAGCTGTTTTTT. It is translated as CATQSRDTDGELFF.

CDR3 in DNA: TGTGCCAGCAGCTCGTTCCCAGATACGCAGTATTTT. Its protein is CASSSFPDTQYF. V usage is TRBV5-4 and J usage is TRBJ2-3; no definite D call. The CDR3 has 12 amino acids. V was cut by 3 bases and J by 4 bases, with 6 bases left in between. Germline CDR1 SGHNT, CDR2 YYREEE (reference sequence).

This clone occurred once. The rearrangement uses TRBV28 and TRBJ1-2; D possibly corresponds to TRBD1 (5 bases). Trimming pared 2 bases from V and 4 bases from J, leaving 11 bases between. CDR1 and CDR2 from the germline V gene are MDHEN and SYDVKM. CDR3 length: 14 amino acids. CDR3 sequence (DNA): TGTGCCAGCAGTTTAGACGCGGGACCCTATGGCTACACCTTC. The encoded protein is CASSLDAGPYGYTF.

The chain is built from TRBV2 and TRBJ2-3, with D perhaps matching TRBD2 (5 bases). The CDR3 consists of 16 residues. V gave up 1 base and J gave up 0 bases, with 11 bases separating them. The V gene's germline CDR1 is SNHLY and CDR2 FYNNEI. The CDR3 spells CASSEDSGRSTDTQYF. CDR3 bases: TGTGCCAGCAGTGAAGACAGCGGTAGAAGCACAGATACGCAGTATTTT.

This clone showed up just once. The chain combines TRBV18 with TRBJ1-3, with 8 nucleotides matching TRBD1. The CDR3 covers 14 residues. Germline trimming cut 7 bases from V and 11 bases from J; bases unmatched to any gene: 13. Germline loops: CDR1 KGHSH, CDR2 LQKENI. The CDR3 sequence: CASYRTGSAASIYF. For the CDR3, the DNA is TGTGCCAGCTACCGGACAGGGTCGGCAGCCTCCATATATTTT.

The chain combines TRBV24-1 with TRBJ1-1, with D maybe TRBD1 (6 bases). The CDR3 loop spans 16 amino acids. V was pared by 5 bases and J by 7 bases, with 22 bases between. Germline CDR1 reads KGHDR; CDR2 reads SFDVKD. CDR3 in amino acids: CATSGWGAGDRDEAFF. In DNA form, the CDR3 reads TGTGCCACCAGTGGTTGGGGGGCGGGGGATCGCGATGAAGCTTTCTTT.

This chain links TRBV6-4 with TRBJ2-7; tentatively, D is TRBD2 (7 bases). V was cut by 5 bases and J by 3 bases, with 17 bases left in between. Per the germline V gene, CDR1 is MRHNA and CDR2 is SNTAGT. This CDR3 has 15 amino acids. The CDR3 reads CASSLAAGALYEQYF. The CDR3 coding sequence is TGTGCCAGCAGTCTTGCGGCGGGGGCCCTCTACGAGCAGTACTTC.

The genes are TRBV5-1 and TRBJ2-5, with 11 positions matching TRBD2. This CDR3 region has 16 residues. Germline CDR1 reads SGHRS; CDR2 reads YFSETQ. The V and J ends lost 4 bases and 4 bases, in that order; junction bases with no gene match: 9. In DNA, the CDR3 is TGCGCCAGCAGCCCTCTGGGACTAGCGGAAGGAGAGACCCAGTACTTC. This encodes CASSPLGLAEGETQYF.

The V call is TRBV27, the J call TRBJ2-5, with D possibly TRBD1 on 5 matching bases. Trimming left V 4 bases short and J 5 bases short, with 14 bases between. From germline, CDR1 is MNHEY and CDR2 SMNVEV (reference sequence). CDR3 length equals 14 residues. The CDR3 region is CASSSMQGVETQYF. The CDR3 DNA reads TGTGCCAGCAGTTCCATGCAGGGCGTGGAGACCCAGTACTTC.

V usage is TRBV25-1 and J usage is TRBJ1-2; TRBD1 agrees at 7 bases. CDR1 is MGHDK, CDR2 SYGVNS, per germline. The CDR3 runs to 15 residues. Trimming removed 1 base from V and 2 bases from J; junction bases left unmatched: 4. The chain's CDR3 is CASSELRGQNYGYTF. The DNA for the CDR3 is TGTGCCAGCAGTGAATTGCGGGGACAGAACTATGGCTACACCTTC.